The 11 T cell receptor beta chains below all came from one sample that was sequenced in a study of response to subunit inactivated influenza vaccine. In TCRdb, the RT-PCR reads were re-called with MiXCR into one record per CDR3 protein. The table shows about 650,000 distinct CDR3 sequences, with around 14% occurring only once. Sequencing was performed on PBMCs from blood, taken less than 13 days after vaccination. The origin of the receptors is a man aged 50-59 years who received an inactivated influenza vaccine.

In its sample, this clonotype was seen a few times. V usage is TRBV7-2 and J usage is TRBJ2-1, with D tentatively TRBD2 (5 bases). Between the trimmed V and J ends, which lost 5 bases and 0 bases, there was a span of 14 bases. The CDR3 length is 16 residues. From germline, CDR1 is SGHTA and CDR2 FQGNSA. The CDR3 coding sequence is TGTGCCAGCAGCCAGAACCGCGGGTCCTCCTACAATGAGCAGTTCTTC. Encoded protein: CASSQNRGSSYNEQFF. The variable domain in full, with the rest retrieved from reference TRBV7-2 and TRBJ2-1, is GAGVSQSPSNKVTEKGKDVELRCDPISGHTALYWYRQSLGQGLEFLIYFQGNSAPDKSGLPSDRFSAERTGGSVSTLTIQRTQQEDSAVYLCASSQNRGSSYNEQFFGPGTRLTVL.

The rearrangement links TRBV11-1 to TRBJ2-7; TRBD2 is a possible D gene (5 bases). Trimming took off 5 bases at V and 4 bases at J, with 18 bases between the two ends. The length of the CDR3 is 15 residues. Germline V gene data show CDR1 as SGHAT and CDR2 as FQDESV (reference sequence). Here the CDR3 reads CASSERTGKAYEQYF. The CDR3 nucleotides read TGTGCCAGCAGCGAAAGAACGGGAAAAGCTTACGAGCAGTACTTC.

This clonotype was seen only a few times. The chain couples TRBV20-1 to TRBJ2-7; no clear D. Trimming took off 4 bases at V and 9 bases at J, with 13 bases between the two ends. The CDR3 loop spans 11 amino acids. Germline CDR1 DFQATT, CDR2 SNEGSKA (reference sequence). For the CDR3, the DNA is TGCAGTGCTACTAACGGTCTGGGGCAGTACTTC. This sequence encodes CSATNGLGQYF.

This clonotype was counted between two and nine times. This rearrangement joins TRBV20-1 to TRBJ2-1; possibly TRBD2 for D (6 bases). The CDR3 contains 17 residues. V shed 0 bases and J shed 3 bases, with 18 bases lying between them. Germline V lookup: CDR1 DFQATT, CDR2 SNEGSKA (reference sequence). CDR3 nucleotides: TGCAGTGCTAGAGATCCCTCCGGGACTCGCCGCTACAATGAGCAGTTCTTC. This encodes CSARDPSGTRRYNEQFF.

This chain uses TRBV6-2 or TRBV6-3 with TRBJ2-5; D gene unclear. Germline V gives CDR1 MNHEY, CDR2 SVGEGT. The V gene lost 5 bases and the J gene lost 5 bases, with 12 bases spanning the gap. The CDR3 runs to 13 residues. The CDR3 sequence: CASSNARGETQYF. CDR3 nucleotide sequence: TGTGCCAGCAGTAACGCCCGTGGGGAGACCCAGTACTTC.

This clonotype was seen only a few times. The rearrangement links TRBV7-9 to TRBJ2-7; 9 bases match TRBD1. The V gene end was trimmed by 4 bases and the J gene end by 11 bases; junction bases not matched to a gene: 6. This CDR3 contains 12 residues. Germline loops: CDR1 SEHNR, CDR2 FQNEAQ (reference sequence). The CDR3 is CASSSRGQGKYF. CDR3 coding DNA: TGTGCCAGCAGCTCCCGCGGACAGGGGAAGTACTTC.

The CDR3, as DNA: TGTGCCAGCAGCAAAGGACAGATGAACACTGAAGCTTTCTTT. This gives the protein CASSKGQMNTEAFF. This chain joins TRBV5-4 and TRBJ1-1; TRBD1 might be the D (6 bases). Germline V lookup: CDR1 SGHNT, CDR2 YYREEE (reference sequence). This CDR3 spans 14 amino acids. Trimming cost V 4 bases and J 0 bases, with 10 bases left between them.

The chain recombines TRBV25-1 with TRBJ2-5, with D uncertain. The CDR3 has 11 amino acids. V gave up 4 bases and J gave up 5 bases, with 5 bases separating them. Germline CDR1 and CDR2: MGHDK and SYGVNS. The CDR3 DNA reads TGTGCCAGCAGTGTGTGGGAGACCCAGTACTTC. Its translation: CASSVWETQYF.

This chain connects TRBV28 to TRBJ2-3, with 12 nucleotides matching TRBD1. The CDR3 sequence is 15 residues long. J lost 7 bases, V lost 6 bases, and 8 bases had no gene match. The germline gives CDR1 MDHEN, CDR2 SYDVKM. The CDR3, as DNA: TGTGCCAGCAGCCCAAGGGGACAGGGGGCAAATACGCAGTATTTT. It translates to CASSPRGQGANTQYF. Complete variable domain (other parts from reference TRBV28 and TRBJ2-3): DVKVTQSSRYLVKRTGEKVFLECVQDMDHENMFWYRQDPGLGLRLIYFSYDVKMKEKGDIPEGYSVSREKKERFSLILESASTNQTSMYLCASSPRGQGANTQYFGPGTRLTVL.

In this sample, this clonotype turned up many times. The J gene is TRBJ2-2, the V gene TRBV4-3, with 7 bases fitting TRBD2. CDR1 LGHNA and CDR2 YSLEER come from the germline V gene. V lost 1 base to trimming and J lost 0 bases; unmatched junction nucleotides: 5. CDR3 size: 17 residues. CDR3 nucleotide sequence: TGCGCCAGCAGCCAAGTGGGGGGGATCGCGAACACCGGGGAGCTGTTTTTT. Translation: CASSQVGGIANTGELFF.

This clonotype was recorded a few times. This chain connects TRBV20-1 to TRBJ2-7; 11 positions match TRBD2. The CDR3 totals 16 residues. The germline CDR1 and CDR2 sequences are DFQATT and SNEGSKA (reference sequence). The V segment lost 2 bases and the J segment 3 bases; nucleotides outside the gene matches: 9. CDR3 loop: CSARPPGLAAHYEQYF. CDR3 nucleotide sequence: TGCAGTGCTAGACCACCGGGACTAGCGGCACACTACGAGCAGTACTTC.